Listed here are 19 T cell receptor beta chains from one sample, sequenced in a study of blood T cell repertoires in COVID-19. TCRdb keeps only in-frame clones here, not all; method: immunoSEQ multiplex PCR. The sample holds tens of thousands of clones, around 86% seen once. The specimen was peripheral blood. The receptors stem from a human donor in a cohort sampled during active COVID-19.

The chain links TRBV6-6 to TRBJ1-3, with D possibly being TRBD1 (6 bases). The CDR3 sequence is 14 residues long. Germline V gives CDR1 MNHNY, CDR2 SVGAGI (reference sequence). V was pared by 6 bases and J by 2 bases, with 11 bases between. The CDR3 DNA sequence: TGTGCCAGCAGAGCACAGGGCGCTGGAAACACCATATATTTT. It codes for CASRAQGAGNTIYF.

Of note for this clone: A junction boundary mismatches the germline segment, possibly from a read error. The gene calls are TRBV11-2 and TRBJ2-7, with a possible D match to TRBD2 (5 bases). CDR3 length: 12 amino acids. CDR1 and CDR2 (germline): SGHAT, FQNNGV. Written as DNA, the CDR3 is TGTGCCAGCAGCCCCCCTCGCGGACTTCGGAACTTC. Amino acid sequence: CASSPPRGLRNF.

The CDR3 here is CASSGGTGGVWANEKLFF. CDR3 sequence (DNA): TGCGCCAGCAGCGGCGGGACAGGGGGCGTGTGGGCTAATGAAAAACTGTTTTTT. V gene TRBV5-1 combines with J gene TRBJ1-4; 12 bases align to TRBD1. The CDR3 runs to 18 residues. The trim removed 4 bases at V and 3 bases at J, leaving 10 bases unmatched. In germline, CDR1 is SGHRS, CDR2 YFSETQ.

This rearrangement joins TRBV12-5 to TRBJ2-6; a possible D gene is TRBD2 (6 bases). Trimming stripped 6 bases from V and 2 bases from J, with 11 bases between. Per germline, CDR1 LGHNT and CDR2 FRNRAP. The CDR3 runs 15 residues. The CDR3, as DNA: TGTGCTAGTGGACCCGGGAGAACTGGGGCCAACGTCCTGACTTTC. Amino acid sequence: CASGPGRTGANVLTF.

V is TRBV27 and J is TRBJ2-5; D may be TRBD2 (5 bases). The CDR3 covers 17 residues. Trimming left V 0 bases short and J 1 base short, with 15 bases between. Germline loops: CDR1 MNHEY, CDR2 SMNVEV (reference sequence). CDR3 region: CASSLSAPRGFQETQYF. The DNA for the CDR3 is TGTGCCAGCAGTTTATCGGCCCCCCGCGGGTTCCAAGAGACCCAGTACTTC.

The genes are TRBV6-4 and TRBJ2-1; 9 bases align to TRBD2. J gave up 6 bases and V 2 bases, and 5 bases lay outside the gene matches. In germline, CDR1 is MRHNA, CDR2 SNTAGT. The length of the CDR3 is 15 residues. CDR3 sequence (DNA): TGTGCCAGCAGTGACCAGGCGGGGGGGCTCAATGAGCAGTTCTTC. Protein product: CASSDQAGGLNEQFF.

The V call is TRBV19, the J call TRBJ1-1; 9 nucleotides match TRBD1. Germline-derived CDR1 and CDR2 are LNHDA and SQIVND (reference sequence). Trimming removed 5 bases from V and 1 base from J; junction bases left unmatched: 8. The CDR3 is 16 residues long. CDR3 loop: CASSPQGQGWNTEAFF. The CDR3 region has the DNA TGTGCCAGTAGTCCTCAGGGACAGGGTTGGAACACTGAAGCTTTCTTT.

J is TRBJ2-1 and V is TRBV19, with 7 bases fitting TRBD2. The CDR3 spans 14 residues. Germline CDR1 LNHDA, CDR2 SQIVND (reference sequence). The V gene end was trimmed by 7 bases and the J gene end by 6 bases; junction bases not matched to a gene: 9. The CDR3 protein is CASIQIGGSNEQFF. DNA for the CDR3: TGTGCCAGTATCCAGATCGGGGGGAGCAATGAGCAGTTCTTC.

DNA for the CDR3: TGTGCCAGCAGCGAGCGGAGGGGCTCCTACGAGCAGTACTTC. Encoded protein: CASSERRGSYEQYF. The chain joins TRBV6-5 to TRBJ2-7; a possible D gene is TRBD2 (6 bases). The germline CDR1 and CDR2 sequences are MNHEY and SVGAGI. There are 14 residues in the CDR3. The V end lost 6 bases, the J end lost 0 bases, and 12 bases lay between the germline ends.

This clone was observed a handful of times. In nucleotides, the CDR3 is TGTGCCAGCCGGGACAGGGGTCTATATGGAAACACCATATATTTT. Its protein product is CASRDRGLYGNTIYF. The J gene is TRBJ1-3, the V gene TRBV21-1; the DNA was not used to check the table's D call, TRBD1. TRBV21-1 is noted as a pseudogene. This CDR3 contains 15 residues.

The chain couples TRBV3-1 (or the pseudogene TRBV3-2) to TRBJ1-4; 7 bases fit TRBD1. Per the germline V gene, CDR1 is LGHDT and CDR2 is YNNKEL (reference sequence). With V trimmed by 4 bases and J by 8 bases, 4 bases remained unmatched. This CDR3 is built from 13 residues. As DNA, the CDR3 is TGTGCCAGCAGCCCGCAGGGGGGAGAAAAACTGTTTTTT. It is translated as CASSPQGGEKLFF.

The chain is built from TRBV5-1 and TRBJ2-5; 8 bases line up with TRBD2. CDR1 and CDR2 from the germline V gene are SGHRS and YFSETQ. The length of the CDR3 is 13 residues. The V and J ends lost 4 bases and 9 bases, in that order; junction bases with no gene match: 8. The CDR3 DNA sequence: TGCGCCAGCAGCCCAGCCCGTAGCGGGGCCCAGTACTTC. It encodes CASSPARSGAQYF.

This clone occurred a few times. The chain recombines TRBV2 with TRBJ2-5; D is ambiguous. V was shortened by 11 bases and J by 5 bases, with 6 bases between the two germline ends. The CDR3 totals 9 residues. Per germline, CDR1 SNHLY and CDR2 FYNNEI. The CDR3 sequence: CALGETQYF. The DNA of the CDR3 is TGTGCCCTCGGGGAGACCCAGTACTTC.

This chain links TRBV19 with TRBJ1-1; TRBD1 aligns across 7 bases. The V gene's germline CDR1 is LNHDA and CDR2 SQIVND (reference sequence). The junction had 3 bases not matched to a gene; V was cut back by 3 bases and J by 2 bases. The CDR3 consists of 14 residues. The DNA for the CDR3 is TGTGCCAGTAGTATCGAGGGGGCCAACACTGAAGCTTTCTTT. Translated, it gives CASSIEGANTEAFF. The full variable domain, its missing parts supplied by reference TRBV19 and TRBJ1-1, is DGGITQSPKYLFRKEGQNVTLSCEQNLNHDAMYWYRQDPGQGLRLIYYSQIVNDFQKGDIAEGYSVSREKKESFPLTVTSAQKNPTAFYLCASSIEGANTEAFFGQGTRLTVV.

The chain carries TRBV12-3 or TRBV12-4 and TRBJ1-3, with D hard to call. The CDR3 runs to 12 residues. The V end was cut by 3 bases, the J end by 4 bases, with 4 bases between. The CDR3 region is CASSFAGNTIYF. CDR3 nucleotide sequence: TGTGCCAGCAGTTTTGCGGGAAACACCATATATTTT.

This chain joins TRBV11-2 and TRBJ2-1, with 16 bases lining up with TRBD2. The V gene end was trimmed by 3 bases and the J gene end by 10 bases; junction bases not matched to a gene: 12. Per the germline V gene, CDR1 is SGHAT and CDR2 is FQNNGV. This CDR3 comprises 18 residues. CDR3 region: CASSFSGTSGGGLREQFF. In DNA, the CDR3 is TGTGCCAGCAGCTTTTCCGGGACTAGCGGGGGGGGTCTCCGGGAGCAGTTCTTC.

This clone showed up just once. The chain links TRBV14 to TRBJ2-7; 11 nucleotides line up with TRBD1. Germline V gene data show CDR1 as SGHDN and CDR2 as FVKESK. The CDR3 runs 15 residues. V gave up 2 bases and J gave up 7 bases; unmatched junction bases: 7. Here the CDR3 DNA reads TGTGCCAGCAGCCAACCCGGGACAGGGGGGAGAGAGCAGTACTTC. Its protein is CASSQPGTGGREQYF.

This clone was observed once. The chain joins TRBV5-1 to TRBJ2-4; perhaps TRBD2 as D (5 bases). This CDR3 contains 16 residues. Trimming left V 0 bases short and J 0 bases short, with 10 bases between. Germline CDR1 reads SGHRS; CDR2 reads YFSETQ. The CDR3 loop is CASSLGSGLAKNIQYF. CDR3 nucleotides: TGCGCCAGCAGCTTGGGGAGCGGCCTAGCCAAAAACATTCAGTACTTC.

This clone was observed a single time. This sequence joins TRBV15 and TRBJ1-5; D perhaps matches TRBD1 (5 bases). This CDR3 spans 15 amino acids. Germline values: CDR1 LNHNV, CDR2 YYDKDF (reference sequence). V was trimmed by 8 bases and J by 3 bases, leaving 17 bases between them. CDR3 DNA: TGTGCCACCGGCGTCAGCAGGGATGCCAATCAGCCCCAGCATTTT. Translating it yields CATGVSRDANQPQHF.